A selection of T cell receptor beta chains follows, all from one sample in a study of blood T cell repertoires in COVID-19. Sequenced by immunoSEQ multiplex PCR; TCRdb stores in-frame clones only, minus some. The repertoire consists of 56,000 or so clones, with more than 75% occurring once and the leading ten covering around 28%. The sample was peripheral blood. The source is a human donor in a cohort sampled during active COVID-19. CDR3s include the opening cysteine and the closing phenylalanine or tryptophan. The D gene is left open where the match is weak. Clone size appears in some rows only: once, few, many, or a class for an expanded clone.

CDR3nt	CDR3aa	d_gene	v_gene	j_gene	abundance
TGCGCCAGCAGCCTGCTAGGAGGGAACACTGAAGCTTTCTTT	CASSLLGGNTEAFF	.	TRBV5-1	TRBJ1-1	.
TGTGCCAGCAGCTTCAGACAGGGGGTAATCCAAGAGACCCAGTACTTC	CASSFRQGVIQETQYF	TRBD1	TRBV7-6	TRBJ2-5	.
TGTGCCAGCAGCTTACTGGCAGGGGACTATGGGGAGACCCAGTACTTC	CASSLLAGDYGETQYF	.	TRBV7-6	TRBJ2-5	.
TGTGCCAGCAGCCCCGCCGGGACAAAGGCCTACGAGCAGTACTTC	CASSPAGTKAYEQYF	.	TRBV5-4	TRBJ2-7	.
TGTGCCAGCAGCCAAGCGGGAGAAGAGACCCAGTACTTC	CASSQAGEETQYF	.	TRBV3-1/TRBV3-2	TRBJ2-5	.
TGTGCCAGCAGTTGGGACAGGGCCCCTGAAGCTTTCTTT	CASSWDRAPEAFF	TRBD1	TRBV2	TRBJ1-1	.
TGTGCCAGTAGTGACGGGACAGGGGGTACCCTACTAGCCAAAAACATTCAGTACTTC	CASSDGTGGTLLAKNIQYF	TRBD1	TRBV19	TRBJ2-4	once
TGTGCCAGCAGCTTGTTCGCAGGGGGCAAATCAAGCTACGAGCAGTACTTC	CASSLFAGGKSSYEQYF	TRBD1	TRBV5-6	TRBJ2-7	.
TGTGCCAGCAGCCTCGACAGGGCGGAGACCCAGTACTTC	CASSLDRAETQYF	TRBD1	TRBV7-8	TRBJ2-5	once
TGTGCCATCAGTGAGTCGGGCAGGGGGCCTGGAAACACCATATATTTT	CAISESGRGPGNTIYF	TRBD1	TRBV10-3	TRBJ1-3	.
TGTGCCAGCAGCCCCCAGGTCGTAGTCTCGGAAGGCTACACCTTC	CASSPQVVVSEGYTF	.	TRBV11-2	TRBJ1-2	.
TGTGCCAGCAGCTTGGGGGACTACCAAGAGACCCAGTACTTC	CASSLGDYQETQYF	.	TRBV5-6	TRBJ2-5	once
TGCAGTGCTTGTGGTAGCGGGGGGGGCTACGAGCAGTACTTC	CSACGSGGGYEQYF	TRBD2	TRBV20-1	TRBJ2-7	.
TGCGCCAGCAGCAGTGGACTAGCGGGGGGTAATGAGCAGTTCTTC	CASSSGLAGGNEQFF	TRBD2	TRBV5-1	TRBJ2-1	.
TGTGCCAGCTCACCGGCGGGGGCAACTAATGAAAAACTGTTTTTT	CASSPAGATNEKLFF	.	TRBV18	TRBJ1-4	once
TGTGCCAGCAGTCTAAACTCCAACAATGAGCAGTTCTTC	CASSLNSNNEQFF	.	TRBV4-2	TRBJ2-1	.
TGTGCCAGCAGTGACCTAGCTGACAATGAGCAGTTCTTC	CASSDLADNEQFF	.	TRBV2	TRBJ2-1	.
TGTGCCAGCAGTTCACAGGGGACCACTGAAGCTTTCTTT	CASSSQGTTEAFF	TRBD1	TRBV28	TRBJ1-1	once
TGTGCCAGCAGTTTGAAACCCCCCGGGGAAAAGGTTTTCTTT	CASSLKPPGEKVFF	.	TRBV27	TRBJ1-1	.
TGTGCCAGCAGCTTGGGGGACAATCGCTCCTACGAGCAGTACTTC	CASSLGDNRSYEQYF	.	TRBV5-8	TRBJ2-7	.
TGTGCCAGCTCACACAAAGGGACAGGGGGCGAAGGGGCCAACGTCCTGACTTTC	CASSHKGTGGEGANVLTF	TRBD1	TRBV18	TRBJ2-6	.
TGCGCCAGCAGCTTGGGGACTACCGGGGAGCTGTTTTTT	CASSLGTTGELFF	.	TRBV5-1	TRBJ2-2	.
TGTGCCAGCAGCCCCCGACAGGGGAACTATGGCTACACCTTC	CASSPRQGNYGYTF	TRBD1	TRBV28	TRBJ1-2	.
TGTGCCAGCAGTCAACGGGGGGGCCAGATTCTTCAGCATTTT	CASSQRGGQILQHF	.	TRBV6-6	TRBJ1-5	.
TGCGCCAGCAGCATTAGCCTCGACAGGGTCACCTATGGCTACACCTTC	CASSISLDRVTYGYTF	TRBD1	TRBV5-1	TRBJ1-2	.
TGTGCCAGTAGTTCGACAGGGTCCACAGATACGCAGTATTTT	CASSSTGSTDTQYF	TRBD1	TRBV19	TRBJ2-3	.
TGTGCCAGCAGTGAACAGGGGAACACTGAAGCTTTCTTT	CASSEQGNTEAFF	.	TRBV2	TRBJ1-1	.
TGTGCCAGCAGTTTAGCAGGGGGTGGCTACACCTTC	CASSLAGGGYTF	.	TRBV12-3/TRBV12-4	TRBJ1-2	.
TGTGCCAGCAGTGAACATAGCCAAGAGACCCAGTACTTC	CASSEHSQETQYF	.	TRBV2	TRBJ2-5	.
TGTGCCAGCAGTTTAGCGGGGTCCAACAATGAGCAGTTCTTC	CASSLAGSNNEQFF	.	TRBV27	TRBJ2-1	.
TGTGCCAGCAGCCCACAGGGGGCGGGCGCTGAAGCTTTCTTT	CASSPQGAGAEAFF	TRBD1	TRBV11-3	TRBJ1-1	once
TGTGCCAGCAGCCAAGATTCATGGGGCTCCGGCACAGATACGCAGTATTTT	CASSQDSWGSGTDTQYF	.	TRBV3-1/TRBV3-2	TRBJ2-3	.
TGTGCCAGTAGTATGTACGGACAGGGGGTGCTTAATGAGCAGTTCTTC	CASSMYGQGVLNEQFF	TRBD1	TRBV19	TRBJ2-1	.
TGTGCCACCAGCAGAGACCCGCCCGGAGGGGGGGATGAAAAACTGTTTTTT	CATSRDPPGGGDEKLFF	.	TRBV15	TRBJ1-4	.
TGCGCCAGCAGCTTGGTGCCAGGCTCTGGAAACACCATATATTTT	CASSLVPGSGNTIYF	.	TRBV5-1	TRBJ1-3	.
TGCGCCAGCAGCCGGGACACCCGGCGTAACTATGGCTACACCTTC	CASSRDTRRNYGYTF	.	TRBV4-1	TRBJ1-2	.
TGTGCCAGCAGTTTACCACTTCTGACGGGAGGGAGATACAATGAGCAGTTCTTC	CASSLPLLTGGRYNEQFF	TRBD2	TRBV28	TRBJ2-1	.
TGTGCCAGCAGCTCTGACCCGACTAGCGGGATTAAACTCTACAATGAGCAGTTCTTC	CASSSDPTSGIKLYNEQFF	TRBD2	TRBV5-5	TRBJ2-1	.
TGTGCCAGCAGCCCATCCCTAGCGGGAGGGCCAGTCAATGAGCAGTTCTTC	CASSPSLAGGPVNEQFF	TRBD2	TRBV7-9	TRBJ2-1	.
TGTGCCAGCAGTTACGGTCGGACAAATGAGCAGTTCTTC	CASSYGRTNEQFF	.	TRBV6-6	TRBJ2-1	.
TGTGCCAGCAGCGTAGCGGCAGGGGGGACGGAGACCCAGTACTTC	CASSVAAGGTETQYF	.	TRBV9	TRBJ2-5	.
TGCGCCAGCAGTCTCACAGGGGGGAATCAGCCCCAGCATTTT	CASSLTGGNQPQHF	TRBD1	TRBV5-1	TRBJ1-5	.
TGTGCCAGTTCCGCGGGCCACTCTGGGGCCAACGTCCTGACTTTC	CASSAGHSGANVLTF	.	TRBV19	TRBJ2-6	.
TGTGCCAGCAGTATGACTCACAATGAGCAGTTCTTC	CASSMTHNEQFF	.	TRBV7-6	TRBJ2-1	.
TGTGCCACAAAACAGGGGTGGAACACTGAAGCTTTCTTT	CATKQGWNTEAFF	TRBD1	TRBV24-1	TRBJ1-1	few
TGTGCCACCAGCAGAGGGCAGGGGAGATACGAGCAGTACTTC	CATSRGQGRYEQYF	.	TRBV15	TRBJ2-7	.
TGTGCCAGCAGACCCCCTCCGGGAACAGGGACAGGCACAGATACGCAGTATTTT	CASRPPPGTGTGTDTQYF	TRBD1	TRBV28	TRBJ2-3	.
TGTGCCAGCTCACCCGGACTGAGGGAAAAACTGTTTTTT	CASSPGLREKLFF	.	TRBV18	TRBJ1-4	.
TGTGCCAGCAGCCCCCGCGGGGCGATGAACACTGAAGCTTTCTTT	CASSPRGAMNTEAFF	.	TRBV7-9	TRBJ1-1	.
TGTGCCACCAGTGACAAACAGGGGGCGCAAAAGACCCAGTACTTC	CATSDKQGAQKTQYF	TRBD1	TRBV24-1	TRBJ2-5	.
TGTGCCAGCAGGTTCCCAGGCGGGACAGATACGCAGTATTTT	CASRFPGGTDTQYF	.	TRBV2	TRBJ2-3	.
TGTGCCAGCAGTACCACAGGGACTGGAAACACCATATATTTT	CASSTTGTGNTIYF	.	TRBV28	TRBJ1-3	.